This T cell receptor (beta chain) appears in the sequencing data of a study of a mutant IDH1 vaccine in newly diagnosed glioma. The wider study: Patients got radiotherapy, temozolomide, or both beforehand, and most got both.

Using immunoSEQ multiplex PCR, the repertoire was profiled, and TCRdb retains in-frame clones only, with some absent. The profile covers about 50,000 clones, with roughly 73% appearing a single time and over 4.5% taken by the ten largest. This clone is a singleton in its sample. The antigen is unknown. Time point specified: week 5, during vaccination. Doses consisted of 300 ug of mutant IDH1 20-mer peptide each, paired with topical imiquimod. The receptor's source is a man aged 50 or older with glioma. Specimen: PBMCs, collected from a glioma patient whose treatment included an IDH1 peptide vaccine.

The CDR3 is CASSHPGTANYGYTF. In DNA form, the CDR3 reads TGCGCCAGCAGCCACCCCGGGACAGCAAACTATGGCTACACCTTC. The V and J genes are TRBV4-1 and TRBJ1-2, with 7 bases fitting TRBD1. The CDR3 has 15 residues. V gave up 3 bases and J gave up 2 bases; unmatched junction bases: 6. The germline V gene has CDR1 MGHRA and CDR2 YSYEKL.